Listed below are T cell receptor beta chains from one sample, sequenced in a study of blood T cell repertoires in COVID-19. Data came from immunoSEQ multiplex PCR; TCRdb stores just in-frame clones and leaves some out. Of some 510,000 clones in the sample, around 87% were seen once. The sequenced sample was PBMCs or T cells enriched from blood (not recorded which). The receptor set was obtained from a woman aged 40 to 49 who had recovered from COVID-19. CDR3s leave out the opening cysteine and the closing phenylalanine or tryptophan. Each record gives: clone size, V gene, CDR3 protein. Expanded clones are given a class, and other clones once, few, many or no size at all.

abundance: .
v_gene: TRBV11-2
CDR3aa: ASSLLYRVGGRTSHEQY

abundance: .
v_gene: TRBV4-3
CDR3aa: ASSRLGQGFTEAF

abundance: .
v_gene: TRBV19
CDR3aa: ASSIRGSLGGRRYNEQF

abundance: .
v_gene: TRBV13
CDR3aa: ASSPRQDSNTEAF

abundance: .
v_gene: TRBV13
CDR3aa: ASSFVGLAGKETQY

abundance: .
v_gene: TRBV9
CDR3aa: ASSVSGFNEQY

abundance: .
v_gene: TRBV18
CDR3aa: ASSPRRDTEAF

abundance: .
v_gene: TRBV10-1
CDR3aa: ASSDGAGGSPDTQY

abundance: .
v_gene: TRBV6-2/TRBV6-3
CDR3aa: ASSYPALAGGPDTQY

abundance: .
v_gene: TRBV4-3
CDR3aa: ASSRSGQGIDGYT

abundance: few
v_gene: TRBV10-3
CDR3aa: AIRAGVGYNEQF

abundance: .
v_gene: TRBV5-1
CDR3aa: ASSPDSSTRQPQH

abundance: .
v_gene: TRBV4-2
CDR3aa: ASSQDERIFRNEQF

abundance: .
v_gene: TRBV13
CDR3aa: ASSEDRGQDTIY

abundance: .
v_gene: TRBV10-3
CDR3aa: AISASGTSDQETQY

abundance: .
v_gene: TRBV19
CDR3aa: ASNPRGLDTEAF

abundance: .
v_gene: TRBV2
CDR3aa: ASILINEQF

abundance: .
v_gene: TRBV27
CDR3aa: ASSLGLNTEAF

abundance: .
v_gene: TRBV30
CDR3aa: AWRTLRGTGELF

abundance: .
v_gene: TRBV5-6
CDR3aa: ASSDGTVNYEQY

abundance: .
v_gene: TRBV4-2
CDR3aa: ASSQVLPGSSYNSPLH

abundance: .
v_gene: TRBV9
CDR3aa: ASSVARGLAGVLETQY

abundance: .
v_gene: TRBV7-6
CDR3aa: ASSLGEETEAF

abundance: .
v_gene: TRBV10-1
CDR3aa: ASSEDRGSTGELF

abundance: .
v_gene: TRBV10-3
CDR3aa: AISVDREINYGYT

abundance: few
v_gene: TRBV5-5
CDR3aa: ASSFIAGEHGELF

abundance: .
v_gene: TRBV5-8
CDR3aa: ASSWDRPTSFNEKLF

abundance: .
v_gene: TRBV5-1
CDR3aa: ASSLGQEQY

abundance: .
v_gene: TRBV3-1/TRBV3-2
CDR3aa: ASTVAGGNTEAF

abundance: .
v_gene: TRBV5-8
CDR3aa: ASSLDRLQETQY

abundance: once
v_gene: TRBV7-2
CDR3aa: ASSLNANRRDRVVRGYT

abundance: once
v_gene: TRBV11-3
CDR3aa: ASRGLEWEAF

abundance: .
v_gene: TRBV5-1
CDR3aa: ASSPPDSSSGNTIY

abundance: .
v_gene: TRBV12-3/TRBV12-4
CDR3aa: ASSLVADTQY

abundance: .
v_gene: TRBV11-2
CDR3aa: ASSSPAWGRATNYGYT

abundance: .
v_gene: TRBV6-5
CDR3aa: ASGFGGPQH

abundance: .
v_gene: TRBV13
CDR3aa: ASSGPQGQEHYEQY

abundance: .
v_gene: TRBV18
CDR3aa: ASSPGQGPDTQY

abundance: .
v_gene: TRBV3-1/TRBV3-2
CDR3aa: ASSQASRLQTDTQY

abundance: once
v_gene: TRBV30
CDR3aa: AWKGQGGGYT

abundance: .
v_gene: TRBV18
CDR3aa: ASSRGVTEAF

abundance: .
v_gene: TRBV11-1
CDR3aa: ASSSLRTSGYNEQF

abundance: .
v_gene: TRBV14
CDR3aa: ASSQERDSRGTTQY

abundance: .
v_gene: TRBV5-5
CDR3aa: ASSTGQGVKNIQY

abundance: .
v_gene: TRBV7-8
CDR3aa: ASSLRLAGNSKNEQF

abundance: .
v_gene: TRBV3-1/TRBV3-2
CDR3aa: ASSQGGGRSI

abundance: .
v_gene: TRBV10-2
CDR3aa: ASSESTGGQY

abundance: .
v_gene: TRBV3-1/TRBV3-2
CDR3aa: ASSQDVGLVRAGELF

abundance: few
v_gene: TRBV11-3
CDR3aa: ASSFGDRDTGELF

abundance: .
v_gene: TRBV6-1
CDR3aa: ASSETIEGARDEQY

abundance: .
v_gene: TRBV24-1
CDR3aa: ATSDFARENQETQY

abundance: .
v_gene: TRBV7-9
CDR3aa: ASSGPGLEFHEQF

abundance: .
v_gene: TRBV9
CDR3aa: ASSVVAGTNEKLF

abundance: .
v_gene: TRBV19
CDR3aa: ASSGLAAFQETQY